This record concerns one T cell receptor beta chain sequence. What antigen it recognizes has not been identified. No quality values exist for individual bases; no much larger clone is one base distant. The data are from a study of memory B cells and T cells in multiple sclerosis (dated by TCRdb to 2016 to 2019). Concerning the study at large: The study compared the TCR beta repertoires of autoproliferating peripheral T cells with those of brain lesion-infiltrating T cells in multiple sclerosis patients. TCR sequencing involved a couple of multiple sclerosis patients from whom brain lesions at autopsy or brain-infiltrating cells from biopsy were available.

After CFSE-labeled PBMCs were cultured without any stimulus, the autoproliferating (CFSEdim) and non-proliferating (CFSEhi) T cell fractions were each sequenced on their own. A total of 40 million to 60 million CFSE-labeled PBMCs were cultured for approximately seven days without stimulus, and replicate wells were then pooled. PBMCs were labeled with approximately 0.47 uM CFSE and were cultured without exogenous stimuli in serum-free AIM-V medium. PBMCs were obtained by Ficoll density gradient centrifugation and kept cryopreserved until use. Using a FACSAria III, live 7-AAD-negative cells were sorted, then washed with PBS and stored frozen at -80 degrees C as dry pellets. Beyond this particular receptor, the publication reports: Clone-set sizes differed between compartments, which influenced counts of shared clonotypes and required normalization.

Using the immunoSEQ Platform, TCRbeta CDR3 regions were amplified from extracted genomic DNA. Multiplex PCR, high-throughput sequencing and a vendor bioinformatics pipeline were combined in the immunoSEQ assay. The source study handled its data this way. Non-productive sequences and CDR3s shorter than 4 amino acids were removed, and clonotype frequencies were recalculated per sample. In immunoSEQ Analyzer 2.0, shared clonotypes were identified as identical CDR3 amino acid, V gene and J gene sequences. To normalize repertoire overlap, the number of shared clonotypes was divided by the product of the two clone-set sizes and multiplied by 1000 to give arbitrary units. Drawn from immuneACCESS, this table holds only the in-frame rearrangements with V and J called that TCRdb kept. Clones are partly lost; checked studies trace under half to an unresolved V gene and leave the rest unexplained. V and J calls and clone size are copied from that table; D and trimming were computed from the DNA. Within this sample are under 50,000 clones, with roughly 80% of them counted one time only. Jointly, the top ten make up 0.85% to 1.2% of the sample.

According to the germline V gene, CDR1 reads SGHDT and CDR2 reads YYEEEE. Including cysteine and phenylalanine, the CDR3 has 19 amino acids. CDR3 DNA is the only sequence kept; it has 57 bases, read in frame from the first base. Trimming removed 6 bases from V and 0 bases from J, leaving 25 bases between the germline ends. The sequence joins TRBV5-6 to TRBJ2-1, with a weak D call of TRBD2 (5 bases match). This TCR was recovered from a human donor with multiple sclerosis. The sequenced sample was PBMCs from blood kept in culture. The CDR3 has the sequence CASTSSLGGLMRSYNEQFF. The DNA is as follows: TGTGCCAGCACATCCAGCCTGGGCGGGCTCATGCGCTCCTACAATGAGCAGTTCTTC.